The 5 T cell receptor beta chains below all came from one sample that was sequenced in a study of Ad26.COV2.S vaccination and SARS-CoV-2 variants. The table came from immunoSEQ multiplex PCR; TCRdb's copy has only in-frame clones and leaves some out. The repertoire holds about 320,000 clones, 70% to 90% seen once, with 2% to 2.5% in the top ten. Indicated treatment: about 20 received Ad26.COV2.S at low or high dose, single or two shots; roughly five received placebo; per-sample allocation not given. All samples were drawn on day 63, counting from the first vaccine or placebo injection. The sample consisted of peripheral blood, taken in a trial of Ad26.COV2.S vaccine versus placebo. Every receptor here comes from a person aged 18 to 59 who received the Ad26.COV2.S COVID-19 vaccine or a placebo.

This sequence joins TRBV10-3 and TRBJ1-1, with a tentative D call TRBD1 (5 bases). V was clipped by 1 base and J by 0 bases, with 12 bases between them. CDR3 length: 16 residues. Germline-derived CDR1 and CDR2 are ENHRY and SYGVKD. The CDR3 nucleotides read TGTGCCATCAGTGAGTTTCAGGGAACGCTGAACACTGAAGCTTTCTTT. Translating gives CAISEFQGTLNTEAFF.

This chain connects TRBV6-5 to TRBJ2-7; D gene uncertain. The CDR3 consists of 13 residues. V was pared by 3 bases and J by 3 bases, with 9 bases between. Germline V CDR1 and CDR2: MNHEY, SVGAGI. In nucleotides, the CDR3 is TGTGCCAGCAGTTATTCACAGCTCTACGAGCAGTACTTC. Translation: CASSYSQLYEQYF.

V gene TRBV19 combines with J gene TRBJ1-5, with 7 bases matching TRBD1. V shed 0 bases, J shed 5 bases, and the junction held 4 bases outside the gene matches. The CDR3 is 15 amino acids. CDR1 is LNHDA and CDR2 is SQIVND in the germline V gene (reference sequence). The CDR3 DNA sequence: TGTGCCAGTAGTATAGAGACAGGGCACCATCAGCCCCAGCATTTT. The encoded protein is CASSIETGHHQPQHF.

The genes are TRBV2 and TRBJ2-4, with 13 nucleotides matching TRBD2. J was trimmed by 4 bases and V by 6 bases; bases with no gene match: 0. The CDR3 totals 14 residues. CDR1 is SNHLY and CDR2 is FYNNEI in the germline V gene. DNA for the CDR3: TGTGCCAGCAGACTAGCGGGGGGGAAAAACATTCAGTACTTC. This sequence encodes CASRLAGGKNIQYF.

The J gene is TRBJ2-2, the V gene TRBV24-1; TRBD1 matches 9 bases. The CDR3 is 14 residues long. V lost 10 bases and J lost 5; bases outside the gene matches: 7. Germline assignment: CDR1 KGHDR and CDR2 SFDVKD. The chain's CDR3 is CATAGTGRTGELFF. DNA for the CDR3: TGTGCCACAGCCGGGACAGGGAGAACCGGGGAGCTGTTTTTT.